This T cell receptor beta chain was sequenced for a study of T cell changes during pregnancy in multiple sclerosis. The CDR3 sequence is 14 residues long. Trimming removed 8 bases from V and 2 bases from J, with 13 bases in between. CDR1 is SGHDN, CDR2 FVKESK, per germline. This table comes from immunoSEQ multiplex PCR, and its TCRdb copy is limited to in-frame clones, with some not included. Of around 64,000 clones detected, approximately 91% appear once; the ten largest clones hold about 0.27%. The receptor was isolated from a female donor with multiple sclerosis, enrolled in a pregnancy study. The gene calls are TRBV14 and TRBJ1-5, with D unclear. Specimen: CD4+ T cells from peripheral blood mononuclear cells, collected after pregnancy. CDR3 nucleotide sequence: TGTGCCAGCTCAAAGGCGGGAGGCAATCAGCCCCAGCATTTT. Its protein is CASSKAGGNQPQHF.